This T cell receptor beta chain was sequenced during a study of T cell repertoires in ileal Crohn's disease. Study findings and constraints: Endoscopic recurrence occurred in every patient whose clonality exceeded 26.8%. Compared with non-smokers, active smokers at surgery showed more clonal expansions.

In this sample, this clone turned up once. Its antigen is still unknown. Patients were adults with ileal or ileocolonic Crohn's disease needing resection. The CDR3 consists of 14 residues. V was pared by 0 bases and J by 6 bases, with 12 bases between. CDR1 is MNHNY and CDR2 is SVGAGI in the germline V gene (reference sequence). TCRdb's table, derived via immunoSEQ multiplex PCR, lists solely in-frame clones and lacks some. The table has approximately 15,000 clones, more than 80% seen once. This TCR was sampled from an adult with Crohn's disease. The chain is built from TRBV6-6 and TRBJ2-7; perhaps TRBD2 as D (6 bases). The sample taken for sequencing was ileal tissue. CDR3: CASSYSMEGGEQYF. The DNA for the CDR3 is TGTGCCAGCAGTTACTCGATGGAGGGAGGCGAGCAGTACTTC.